Presented here are 2 T cell receptor beta chains from one specimen sequenced in a study of OX40 agonist ivuxolimab in advanced cancers. Generated by immunoSEQ multiplex PCR, the TCRdb table keeps only in-frame clones and is missing some. The sample includes some 53,000 clones, roughly 92% of them seen just once. The specimen comprised CD4+ or CD8+ T cells sorted from blood, sampled in a trial of the OX40 agonist ivuxolimab. These receptors all come from an adult with an advanced solid tumor such as melanoma, head and neck, liver or kidney cancer.

The genes are TRBV14 and TRBJ2-1; 12 nucleotides align to TRBD2. Trimming removed 0 bases from V and 6 bases from J; junction bases left unmatched: 6. The CDR3 runs to 17 residues. Germline CDR1 SGHDN, CDR2 FVKESK. The CDR3 DNA reads TGTGCCAGCAGCCAAGAAAGGGCTAGCGGGAGGGCCAATGAGCAGTTCTTC. This translates into CASSQERASGRANEQFF.

The chain carries TRBV7-6 and TRBJ2-7; 11 nucleotides align to TRBD2. Germline V lookup: CDR1 SGHVS, CDR2 FNYEAQ. The CDR3 extends over 14 amino acids. V was pared by 8 bases and J by 5 bases, with 8 bases of the junction left unmatched. The CDR3 DNA reads TGTGCCAGCTCGGGACTAGCGGATATTGACGAGCAGTACTTC. Translation: CASSGLADIDEQYF. Full variable domain (missing parts from reference TRBV7-6 and TRBJ2-7): GAGVSQSPRYKVTKRGQDVALRCDPISGHVSLYWYRQALGQGPEFLTYFNYEAQQDKSGLPNDRFSAERPEGSISTLTIQRTEQRDSAMYRCASSGLADIDEQYFGPGTRLTVT.